One sample yielded the 2 T cell receptor beta chains listed below, sequenced in a study of blood T cell repertoires in COVID-19. This table comes from immunoSEQ multiplex PCR, and its TCRdb copy is limited to in-frame clones, with some not included. This sample has 200,000 to 250,000 clones; roughly 80% occur once, and the top ten carry 1.8%. Material for sequencing was PBMCs or T cells enriched from blood (not recorded which). The source of these receptors is a man aged 55 to 69 who had recovered from COVID-19.

Concerning this clone: Different DNA sequences within this sample yield the same CDR3. This sequence joins TRBV5-1 and TRBJ2-5; 7 bases agree with TRBD1. Germline CDR1 SGHRS, CDR2 YFSETQ. The V and J ends lost 2 bases and 5 bases, in that order; junction bases with no gene match: 6. This CDR3 has 14 amino acids. The CDR3 sequence is CASSLRQGGETQYF. The CDR3 DNA reads TGCGCCAGCAGCTTAAGACAGGGTGGCGAGACCCAGTACTTC.

The chain uses TRBV7-2 and TRBJ1-2; D is perhaps TRBD1 (5 bases). The V end lost 1 base, the J end lost 4 bases, and 13 bases lay between the germline ends. This CDR3 is built from 15 residues. From germline, CDR1 is SGHTA and CDR2 FQGNSA. CDR3 sequence: CASSLGQQAPYGYTF. The CDR3 nucleotides are TGTGCCAGCAGCTTAGGACAACAGGCCCCCTATGGCTACACCTTC.